The 8 T cell receptor beta chains below come from one sample, sequenced in a study of T cells in Graves' hyperthyroidism and ophthalmopathy (dated by TCRdb to between 2018 and 2021). Receptor libraries were prepared by multiplex PCR. The sequencer was an Illumina HiSeq 2000. The TCR beta CDR3 regions were amplified from the RNA transcripts. For the first round of RT-PCR on the TCR CDR3, the HTBI primer set was used together with the Qiagen OneStep RT-PCR kit. TCRdb reworked the public reads: Q25 trimming with fastp, MiXCR clone assembly, productive beta chains retained. CDR3 protein duplicates are merged, each entry listing the most common genes and DNA. This sample comprises about 700,000 distinct CDR3 sequences, about 14% of them detected only once. The biggest ten clones account for 10% of the sample. Sequencing was done on a sample of blood. These receptors were collected from a woman aged 18-29 years with Graves' hyperthyroidism.

This clonotype appeared many times. The V and J genes are TRBV28 and TRBJ1-1, with TRBD1 matching over 9 bases. This CDR3 is 14 amino acids long. CDR1 is MDHEN and CDR2 is SYDVKM in the germline V gene. J gave up 4 bases and V 4 bases, and 4 bases lay outside the gene matches. The CDR3 loop is CASSSTGGSTEAFF. The DNA of the CDR3 is TGTGCCAGCAGTTCGACAGGGGGGAGCACTGAAGCTTTCTTT.

This clonotype was seen many times. The chain is built from TRBV7-9 and TRBJ1-1; D ambiguous. The CDR3 spans 15 residues. V lost 1 base and J lost 0, with 9 bases in between. CDR1 is SEHNR and CDR2 is FQNEAQ in the germline V gene (reference sequence). This CDR3 is CASSLVANMNTEAFF. DNA of the CDR3: TGTGCCAGCAGCTTAGTGGCGAACATGAACACTGAAGCTTTCTTT.

This clonotype turned up a few times. With a much larger clone just one base away, this may be a read error. The rearrangement uses TRBV2 and TRBJ1-5; tentative D call: TRBD1 (5 bases). The germline CDR1 and CDR2 sequences are SNHLY and FYNNEI. Trimming shortened V by 5 bases and J by 6 bases, and 14 bases separated the two germline ends. The CDR3 covers 14 residues. The CDR3 sequence is CASSRQGRSQPQHF. Here the CDR3 DNA reads TGTGCCAGCAGTCGGCAGGGACGGAGTCAGCCCCAGCATTTT.

This clonotype came up many times. The rearrangement uses TRBV6-2 or TRBV6-3 and TRBJ2-5, with 10 bases aligning to TRBD2. Germline lookup yields CDR1 MNHEY and CDR2 SVGEGT. V lost 2 bases and J lost 4; bases outside the gene matches: 10. The CDR3 covers 17 residues. This CDR3 is CASSYPPLAGMTETQYF. In DNA, the CDR3 is TGTGCCAGCAGTTACCCGCCACTAGCGGGAATGACAGAGACCCAGTACTTC.

Concerning this clonotype: A much larger clonotype is one base distant, so this may be a read error. V and J are TRBV12-3 or TRBV12-4 and TRBJ2-3; tentatively, D is TRBD2 (5 bases). This CDR3 has 16 residues. CDR3: CASSFSGSGRSDAQYF. CDR3 bases: TGTGCCAGCAGTTTTTCGGGAAGCGGAAGGTCAGATGCGCAGTATTTT.

The CDR3: CASSFSEINMNTEAFF. CDR3 DNA: TGTGCCAGCAGCTTTTCAGAAATTAACATGAACACTGAAGCTTTCTTT. The chain links TRBV7-8 to TRBJ1-1; D is unresolved. The CDR3 is 16 residues long. V was cut by 3 bases and J by 0 bases, with 14 bases left in between. In germline, CDR1 is SGHVS, CDR2 FQNEAQ. Full variable domain (outside the CDR3, taken from reference TRBV7-8 and TRBJ1-1): GAGVSQSPRYKVAKRGQDVALRCDPISGHVSLFWYQQALGQGPEFLTYFQNEAQLDKSGLPSDRFFAERPEGSVSTLKIQRTQQEDSAVYLCASSFSEINMNTEAFFGQGTRLTVV.

This clonotype came up a few times. The CDR3 loop is CSARPWDNPQETQYF. The CDR3 DNA reads as TGCAGTGCTAGACCTTGGGACAACCCCCAAGAGACCCAGTACTTC. The V call is TRBV20-1, the J call TRBJ2-5, with D possibly matching TRBD1 (6 bases). V was shortened by 2 bases and J by 1 base, with 14 bases between the two germline ends. The germline V gene has CDR1 DFQATT and CDR2 SNEGSKA (reference sequence). The CDR3 contains 15 residues.

This clonotype was counted between two and nine times. V usage is TRBV20-1 and J usage is TRBJ1-3; no clear D gene. The CDR3 runs to 12 residues. The V gene's germline CDR1 is DFQATT and CDR2 SNEGSKA (reference sequence). V was trimmed by 5 bases and J by 4 bases, leaving 9 bases between them. CDR3 sequence: CSASTGGNTIYF. DNA of the CDR3: TGCAGTGCTTCTACGGGGGGAAACACCATATATTTT.